This T cell receptor (beta chain) was obtained from a study of early T cells in non-severe SARS-CoV-2 infection. Study in general: Sequencing of bulk RNA from unsorted whole blood was done, without chain pairing.

Unique molecular identifier tags were affixed to discrete cDNA molecules. TCRdb passed the 5' RACE reads through MiXCR, listing each CDR3 protein once. This sample has approximately 64,000 distinct CDR3 sequences, with around 4.7% found just once. Germline-derived CDR1 and CDR2 are DFQATT and SNEGSKA (reference sequence). V was pared by 0 bases and J by 8 bases, with 10 bases between. The CDR3 contains 13 residues. Whole-study findings and limits: Sequences matched to VDJdb favored anti-spike CD8 responses, while private and CD4 specificities were missed.

In this sample, this clonotype turned up many times. The antigen is undetermined. This sequence originates from an adult who was a healthcare worker with PCR-confirmed SARS-CoV-2 infection or an uninfected control (not recorded which). Sequencing was carried out using whole blood. The rearrangement joins TRBV20-1 to TRBJ1-4, with D possibly matching TRBD1 (5 bases). Here the CDR3 reads CSAREGQGEKLFF. The CDR3 DNA reads TGCAGTGCTAGAGAGGGGCAGGGAGAAAAACTGTTTTTT.